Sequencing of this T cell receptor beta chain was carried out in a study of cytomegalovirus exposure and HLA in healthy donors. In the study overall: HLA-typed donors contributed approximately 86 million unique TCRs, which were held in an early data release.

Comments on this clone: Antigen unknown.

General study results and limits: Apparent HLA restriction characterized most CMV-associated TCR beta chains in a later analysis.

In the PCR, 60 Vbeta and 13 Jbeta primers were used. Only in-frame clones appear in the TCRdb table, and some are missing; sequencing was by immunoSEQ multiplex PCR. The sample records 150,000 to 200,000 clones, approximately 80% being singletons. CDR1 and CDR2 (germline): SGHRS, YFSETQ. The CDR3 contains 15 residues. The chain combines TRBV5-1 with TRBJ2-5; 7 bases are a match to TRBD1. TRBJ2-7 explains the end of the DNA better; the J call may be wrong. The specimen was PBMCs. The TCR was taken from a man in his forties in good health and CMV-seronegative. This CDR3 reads CASSLAPGGVNEQYF. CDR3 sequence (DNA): TGCGCCAGCAGCTTGGCCCCAGGGGGTGTCAACGAGCAGTACTTC.